The 9 T cell receptor beta chains below come from one sample, sequenced in a study of cytomegalovirus exposure and HLA in healthy donors (dated by TCRdb to about 2017). The library was prepared using the immunoSEQ multiplex PCR assay. In its TCRdb copy, this immuneACCESS table keeps in-frame sequences only and misses some clones. Where compared with another copy, unresolved V genes explain less than half of these, and the others have no known cause. Present in this sample are nearly 200,000 clones, roughly 82% of which were seen just once. The leading ten clones occupy roughly 13% of the sample. The material sequenced was PBMCs. These receptors came from a woman in her twenties or thirties in good health and CMV-seropositive.

The chain carries TRBV7-9 and TRBJ2-3, with 7 bases matching TRBD2. J was trimmed by 4 bases and V by 1 base; bases with no gene match: 8. Germline V gene lookup returns CDR1 SEHNR and CDR2 FQNEAQ (reference sequence). This CDR3 contains 16 residues. CDR3 in amino acids: CASSLEAGVRSDTQYF. Here the CDR3 DNA reads TGTGCCAGCAGCTTAGAGGCGGGAGTGAGGTCAGATACGCAGTATTTT.

The rearrangement uses TRBV6-5 and TRBJ1-2; D not certain. Germline CDR1 is MNHEY and CDR2 is SVGAGI. V lost 2 bases, J lost 1 base, and 11 bases lay in between. The CDR3 runs 15 residues. The DNA of the CDR3 is TGTGCCAGCAGTTACGGGCTGGAATTTAACTATGGCTACACCTTC. Translated, it gives CASSYGLEFNYGYTF.

The sample holds many counts of this clone. The CDR3, as DNA: TGTGCCAGCAGTTACGGACACACTAACTATGGCTACACCTTC. This codes for CASSYGHTNYGYTF. The chain recombines TRBV6-6 with TRBJ1-2; D perhaps matches TRBD1 (5 bases). This CDR3 comprises 14 residues. Germline-derived CDR1 and CDR2 are MNHNY and SVGAGI (reference sequence). Trimming removed 2 bases at V and 0 bases at J, with 7 bases between.

The CDR3 nucleotides are TGCGCCAGCAGCGACCGGACTAGCGTCCGCCTAGGTAATGAGCAGTTCTTC. It translates to CASSDRTSVRLGNEQFF. The chain is built from TRBV5-1 and TRBJ2-1; 9 bases are shared with TRBD2. Germline-derived CDR1 and CDR2 are SGHRS and YFSETQ. The CDR3 consists of 17 residues. The junction had 15 bases not matched to a gene; V was cut back by 4 bases and J by 7 bases.

J is TRBJ2-3 and V is TRBV30, with 8 nucleotides matching TRBD2. Trimming removed 8 bases from V and 1 base from J; junction bases left unmatched: 8. The CDR3 length is 14 residues. Germline V gene sequence: CDR1 GTSNPN, CDR2 SVGIG (reference sequence). CDR3 loop: CARERGIGTDTQYF. CDR3 sequence (DNA): TGTGCCCGTGAGCGGGGGATAGGCACAGATACGCAGTATTTT.

This clone was seen only once. The chain links TRBV18 to TRBJ2-7; 7 bases match TRBD1. Germline V gene data show CDR1 as KGHSH and CDR2 as LQKENI. The CDR3 loop spans 12 amino acids. Trimming took 6 bases from V and 4 from J; bases not matched to a gene: 3. The CDR3 spells CASSVGQYEQYF. The DNA for the CDR3 is TGTGCCAGCTCCGTGGGACAGTACGAGCAGTACTTC. Based on the CDR3 plus reference TRBV18 and TRBJ2-7, the full variable domain is NAGVMQNPRHLVRRRGQEARLRCSPMKGHSHVYWYRQLPEEGLKFMVYLQKENIIDESGMPKERFSAEFPKEGPSILRIQQVVRGDSAAYFCASSVGQYEQYFGPGTRLTVT.

The V and J genes are TRBV15 and TRBJ1-5, with 9 bases fitting TRBD1. The germline V gene encodes CDR1 LNHNV and CDR2 YYDKDF (reference sequence). The V segment lost 0 bases and the J segment 6 bases; nucleotides outside the gene matches: 3. CDR3 length equals 15 residues. CDR3 DNA: TGTGCCACCAGCAGAGACCGGACAGGGGCTCAGCCCCAGCATTTT. This gives the protein CATSRDRTGAQPQHF.

The rearrangement uses TRBV4-1 and TRBJ2-7; D is possibly TRBD1 (6 bases). The CDR3 totals 14 residues. The V end was cut by 0 bases, the J end by 6 bases, with 12 bases between. Germline lookup yields CDR1 MGHRA and CDR2 YSYEKL. CDR3 sequence: CASSQDRTGSEQYF. The CDR3 region has the DNA TGCGCCAGCAGCCAAGACAGAACAGGGAGCGAGCAGTACTTC.

The chain has TRBV27 and TRBJ1-1, with D possibly being TRBD1 (6 bases). Trimming took off 3 bases at V and 5 bases at J, with 13 bases between the two ends. Germline V gene lookup returns CDR1 MNHEY and CDR2 SMNVEV (reference sequence). The CDR3 extends over 14 amino acids. Written as DNA, the CDR3 is TGTGCCAGCAGTTTCTCCAGGGGTGAAACTGAAGCTTTCTTT. This encodes CASSFSRGETEAFF.